These T cell receptor beta chains were read from a single sample in a study of CD8 T cells in ankylosing spondylitis. TCRdb independently ran MiXCR on the 5' RACE reads; one entry per CDR3 protein. The sample includes 200,000 or so distinct CDR3 sequences, 10% to 15% of them seen just once. Sample: blood, either unsorted or a sorted T cell fraction (not recorded which). These receptors were collected from a female donor with ankylosing spondylitis or in good health (not recorded which). CDR3s include the opening cysteine and the closing phenylalanine or tryptophan. A D gene is named only where the DNA matches it firmly. Not all rows give a size; the values are once, few, many and, for expanded clones, a class.

V gene	J gene	clone size	D gene	CDR3 protein	CDR3 DNA
TRBV25-1	TRBJ2-2	many	-	CAATADANTGELFF	TGTGCCGCTACCGCGGACGCGAACACCGGGGAGCTGTTTTTT
TRBV6-5	TRBJ1-2	-	-	CASSYSRADYGYTF	TGTGCCAGCAGTTACTCTAGAGCGGACTATGGCTACACCTTC
TRBV30	TRBJ2-3	few	TRBD2	CAWSVGLADTDTQYF	TGTGCCTGGAGTGTAGGGCTAGCGGACACAGATACGCAGTATTTT
TRBV12-3/TRBV12-4	TRBJ2-7	many	TRBD1	CASRFTGAGGYEQYF	TGTGCCAGCAGGTTCACAGGGGCAGGAGGCTACGAGCAGTACTTC
TRBV11-2	TRBJ2-6	-	-	CASSLMGSGANVLTF	TGTGCCAGCAGCTTAATGGGGTCTGGGGCCAACGTCCTGACTTTC
TRBV7-2	TRBJ1-4	-	-	CASSRLGGTGEKLFF	TGTGCCAGCAGCCGCCTTGGGGGGACGGGTGAAAAACTGTTTTTT
TRBV20-1	TRBJ2-3	many	TRBD2	CSARSREGRGDTQYF	TGCAGTGCTAGAAGCCGGGAGGGCCGGGGAGATACGCAGTATTTT
TRBV12-3/TRBV12-4	TRBJ2-5	many	-	CASSPERAQYF	TGTGCCAGCAGTCCAGAGCGGGCCCAGTACTTC
TRBV7-2	TRBJ1-4	few	TRBD1	CASSPGTGEFNEKLFF	TGTGCCAGCAGCCCAGGGACAGGGGAGTTTAATGAAAAACTGTTTTTT
TRBV7-2	TRBJ2-4	once	TRBD2	CASSLARAGGVWDIQYF	TGTGCCAGCAGCTTAGCGAGAGCGGGAGGCGTTTGGGACATTCAGTACTTC
TRBV30	TRBJ1-6	-	TRBD1	CAWIQTGYNSPLHF	TGTGCCTGGATTCAGACAGGGTATAATTCACCCCTCCACTTT
TRBV20-1	TRBJ2-1	many	-	CSARFQRNYNEQFF	TGCAGTGCTAGGTTCCAGAGAAATTACAATGAGCAGTTCTTC
TRBV4-2	TRBJ1-2	many	-	CASSQNPGQTYGYTF	TGTGCCAGCAGCCAAAACCCCGGACAGACCTATGGCTACACCTTC
TRBV4-3	TRBJ1-5	many	-	CASSQTSGGNQPQHF	TGCGCCAGCAGCCAAACATCCGGGGGCAATCAGCCCCAGCATTTT
TRBV29-1	TRBJ1-2	many	-	CSVESGTAEGYTF	TGCAGCGTTGAAAGTGGGACGGCAGAGGGCTACACCTTC
TRBV4-3	TRBJ2-5	few	TRBD2	CASSYLAGAATSETQYF	TGCGCCAGCAGCTACCTAGCGGGCGCCGCTACCTCAGAGACCCAGTACTTC
TRBV3-1	TRBJ2-2	many	TRBD2	CASSQSLAGTNTGELFF	TGTGCCAGCAGCCAGTCACTAGCGGGGACGAACACCGGGGAGCTGTTTTTT
TRBV9	TRBJ1-3	few	-	CASQRGNTIYF	TGTGCCAGCCAGCGGGGAAACACCATATATTTT
TRBV19	TRBJ2-3	many	-	CASSDWSVDNTDTQYF	TGTGCCAGTAGTGATTGGTCTGTTGACAATACAGATACGCAGTATTTT
TRBV29-1	TRBJ1-1	many	-	CSVGPLSGKPEAFF	TGCAGCGTTGGCCCCCTTTCGGGAAAGCCTGAAGCTTTCTTT
TRBV7-2	TRBJ2-1	-	-	CASSLDFRGAYNEQFF	TGTGCCAGCAGCTTAGACTTCAGGGGCGCCTACAATGAGCAGTTCTTC
TRBV12-3/TRBV12-4	TRBJ2-7	many	-	CASSLIGLGEQYF	TGTGCCAGCAGTTTAATCGGGCTGGGCGAGCAGTACTTC
TRBV27	TRBJ1-2	many	TRBD1	CASSIGTGVYGYTF	TGTGCCAGCAGTATAGGGACAGGAGTCTATGGCTACACCTTC
TRBV15	TRBJ1-2	many	-	CATSRVDYGYTF	TGTGCCACCAGCAGAGTAGACTATGGCTACACCTTC
TRBV3-1	TRBJ1-2	many	-	CASTRGGYGYTF	TGTGCCAGCACGAGGGGTGGCTATGGCTACACCTTC
TRBV5-1	TRBJ2-4	many	-	CASSFGQSGIQYF	TGCGCCAGCAGCTTCGGGCAGTCGGGCATTCAGTACTTC
TRBV28	TRBJ2-7	many	TRBD2	CASSLKYGLGYEQYF	TGTGCCAGCAGTTTAAAATACGGACTAGGCTACGAGCAGTACTTC
TRBV3-1	TRBJ2-7	many	-	CASSDVIYEQYF	TGTGCCAGCAGCGATGTTATCTACGAGCAGTACTTC
TRBV28	TRBJ2-5	-	TRBD1	CANNPYNRGVQETQYF	TGTGCCAACAATCCTTACAACAGGGGAGTCCAAGAGACCCAATACTTC
TRBV7-2	TRBJ1-5	-	-	CASSSAGRSDQPQHF	TGTGCCAGCAGCTCAGCAGGGAGAAGCGATCAGCCCCAGCATTTT
TRBV5-1	TRBJ1-1	many	TRBD1	CASSLGQGSEAFF	TGCGCCAGCAGCTTGGGACAGGGGTCTGAAGCTTTCTTT
TRBV6-1	TRBJ2-2	many	TRBD1	CASSAGQGGTGELFF	TGTGCCAGCAGTGCGGGACAGGGAGGTACCGGGGAGCTGTTTTTT
TRBV3-1	TRBJ1-5	many	TRBD1	CASSQGQGNRPQHF	TGTGCCAGCAGCCAAGGACAGGGGAATCGGCCCCAGCATTTT
TRBV20-1	TRBJ1-5	-	TRBD1	CCARDRGQGTPSNQPQHF	TGCTGTGCTAGAGATAGGGGACAGGGTACTCCTAGCAATCAGCCCCAGCATTTT
TRBV5-4	TRBJ1-5	-	-	CASSSSTDLYSNQPQHF	TGTGCCAGCAGCTCCTCGACAGATCTCTATAGCAATCAGCCCCAGCATTTT
TRBV19	TRBJ1-5	many	-	CASRLGEGSGQPQHF	TGTGCCAGTCGTTTAGGGGAGGGGTCGGGACAGCCCCAGCATTTT
TRBV7-2	TRBJ1-5	many	-	CASSLDPFSQPQHF	TGTGCCAGCAGCCTCGACCCGTTCAGTCAGCCCCAGCATTTT
TRBV4-2	TRBJ2-3	-	TRBD2	CASSQAAGVSDTQYF	TGTGCCAGCAGCCAAGCGGCGGGAGTGTCAGATACGCAGTATTTT
TRBV15	TRBJ1-2	many	-	CATSRDVGLVGYTF	TGTGCCACCAGCAGAGATGTAGGGTTAGTCGGCTACACCTTC
TRBV28	TRBJ2-4	many	TRBD1	CASSQRTGRGGNIQYF	TGTGCCAGCAGTCAAAGGACAGGGAGAGGTGGAAACATTCAGTACTTC
TRBV7-2	TRBJ2-2	-	TRBD1	CASTPPGTVNTGELFF	TGTGCCAGCACCCCGCCCGGGACAGTCAACACCGGGGAGCTGTTTTTT
TRBV9	TRBJ2-3	many	-	CASSVGVTRTDTQYF	TGTGCCAGCAGCGTAGGGGTCACCCGCACAGATACGCAGTATTTT
TRBV5-1	TRBJ2-1	many	-	CASSLELGDEQFF	TGCGCCAGCAGCTTGGAGTTAGGGGACGAGCAGTTCTTC
TRBV5-5	TRBJ2-1	-	-	CASSSDPNEQFF	TGTGCCAGCAGCTCGGACCCAAATGAGCAGTTCTTC
TRBV6-5	TRBJ2-7	many	TRBD1	CASSWDRGRFYEQYF	TGTGCCAGCAGTTGGGACAGGGGGCGCTTCTACGAGCAGTACTTC
TRBV18	TRBJ1-4	many	-	CASSQRGSNEKLFF	TGTGCCAGCTCACAACGGGGGTCTAATGAAAAACTGTTTTTT
TRBV29-1	TRBJ2-7	many	-	CSVAGPNYEQYF	TGCAGCGTCGCGGGACCAAACTACGAGCAGTACTTC
TRBV3-1	TRBJ1-1	few	TRBD1	CASSPQGEGGTEAFF	TGTGCCAGCAGCCCACAGGGGGAGGGTGGCACTGAAGCTTTCTTT